These 23 T cell receptor beta chains originate from one sample sequenced in a study of OX40 agonist ivuxolimab in advanced cancers. Library creation used the immunoSEQ multiplex PCR assay. TCRdb provides this immuneACCESS table in a form limited to in-frame rearrangements. Some clones are lacking; in checked studies, under half of them reflect an unresolved V gene, and why the rest are absent is not known. The sample contains about 46,000 clones, more than 85% of them found a single time. Roughly 4.9% of the sample rests with the top ten. This sample comprised CD4+ or CD8+ T cells sorted from blood, obtained in a trial of the OX40 agonist ivuxolimab. The receptor set was obtained from an adult with an advanced solid tumor such as melanoma, head and neck, liver or kidney cancer.

This chain uses TRBV4-3 with TRBJ1-1; TRBD1 matches 7 bases. CDR3 length equals 16 residues. Trimming cost V 1 base and J 1 base; bases outside gene matches: 6. Germline V CDR1 and CDR2: LGHNA, YSLEER. CDR3 residues: CASSQGPGTENTEAFF. CDR3 nucleotide sequence: TGCGCCAGCAGCCAAGGCCCCGGGACAGAGAACACTGAAGCTTTCTTT.

The chain is built from TRBV6-1 and TRBJ1-5, with a weak D call TRBD1 (5 bases). CDR1 and CDR2 (germline): MNHNS, SASEGT. V lost 2 bases and J lost 7, with 12 bases in between. This CDR3 has 14 amino acids. The CDR3 nucleotides read TGTGCCAGCAGTGAATCTGGGGGTTGGCAGCCCCAGCATTTT. Amino acid sequence: CASSESGGWQPQHF.

In its sample, this clone was seen once. For the CDR3, the DNA is TGTGCCAGCAGTTACGAGTCCGGCTACGAGCAGTACTTC. As protein: CASSYESGYEQYF. The chain uses TRBV6-5 and TRBJ2-7; no definite D call. The CDR3 consists of 13 residues. Germline CDR1 is MNHEY and CDR2 is SVGAGI. Trimming stripped 2 bases from V and 3 bases from J, with 8 bases between.

This clone was picked up one time. This rearrangement joins TRBV6-6 to TRBJ2-7; 8 nucleotides match TRBD2. V was clipped by 9 bases and J by 2 bases; unmatched bases: 6. Germline values: CDR1 MNHNY, CDR2 SVGAGI (reference sequence). This CDR3 spans 13 amino acids. In DNA, the CDR3 is TGTGCCAGTAACGGGGGGGCAGCCTACGAGCAGTACGTC. Amino acid sequence: CASNGGAAYEQYV.

Note on this clone: The junction departs from germline at one end; a sequencing error may be responsible. The chain recombines TRBV7-7 with TRBJ1-3; D not resolved. Germline CDR1 is SSHAT and CDR2 is FNYEAQ (reference sequence). The CDR3 has 10 residues. The CDR3 nucleotides are TGTGCTAGCAGCTCCCTCACCATATATTTT. This gives the protein CASSSLTIYF.

J is TRBJ2-2 and V is TRBV4-1; 8 positions match TRBD2. This CDR3 has 17 amino acids. V lost 3 bases, J lost 2 bases, and 8 bases stayed unmatched. The germline V gene encodes CDR1 MGHRA and CDR2 YSYEKL. The CDR3 DNA reads as TGCGCCAGCAGCCATACTCCGGGACTAGATAACACCGGGGAGCTGTTTTTT. Its translation is CASSHTPGLDNTGELFF.

The chain uses TRBV27 and TRBJ2-1, with D hard to call. This CDR3 has 13 residues. The ends were cut back, 6 bases at V and 7 bases at J, with 13 bases in the middle. Germline V gene lookup returns CDR1 MNHEY and CDR2 SMNVEV (reference sequence). CDR3 residues: CASSITYLNEQFF. The CDR3 DNA sequence: TGTGCCAGCAGCATTACTTATTTGAATGAGCAGTTCTTC.

This clone was seen just once. The CDR3 DNA follows: TGTGCCAGTAGCGAGGGACAGTACTCCTACAATGAGCAGTTCTTC. Its translation is CASSEGQYSYNEQFF. The rearrangement links TRBV19 to TRBJ2-1; 7 positions agree with TRBD1. Germline lookup yields CDR1 LNHDA and CDR2 SQIVND (reference sequence). The V segment lost 6 bases and the J segment 0 bases; nucleotides outside the gene matches: 5. The CDR3 sequence is 15 residues long.

This clone has only one observation. The chain links TRBV5-1 to TRBJ2-2; D gene uncertain. Germline CDR1 is SGHRS and CDR2 is YFSETQ. The CDR3 sequence is 15 residues long. V gave up 2 bases and J gave up 5 bases, with 13 bases separating them. CDR3 sequence: CASSLSGVGTGELFF. DNA of the CDR3: TGCGCCAGCAGCTTATCCGGAGTGGGGACCGGGGAGCTGTTTTTT.

This clone was detected once. V and J are TRBV7-9 and TRBJ2-5, with 16 bases aligning to TRBD2. The germline gives CDR1 SEHNR, CDR2 FQNEAQ (reference sequence). The CDR3 has 17 residues. V trimming: 5 bases; J trimming: 4 bases; junction bases outside the gene matches: 7. The CDR3 region has the DNA TGTGCCAGCAGCCCCGGGACTAGCGGGGGGGCCCTAGAGACCCAGTACTTC. The encoded protein is CASSPGTSGGALETQYF.

The V gene is TRBV7-6, the J gene TRBJ2-5; a possible D gene is TRBD1 (6 bases). CDR3 size: 14 residues. V shed 2 bases and J shed 2 bases, with 9 bases lying between them. Per the germline V gene, CDR1 is SGHVS and CDR2 is FNYEAQ. The CDR3 DNA reads as TGTGCCAGCAGCTTAACAGGGTATCAAGAGACCCAGTACTTC. Translation gives CASSLTGYQETQYF.

CDR3 region: CASSALDAPRRGANVLTF. In DNA form, the CDR3 reads TGTGCCAGCAGCGCCCTGGACGCCCCGAGGAGAGGGGCCAACGTCCTGACTTTC. This chain uses TRBV9 with TRBJ2-6; no reliable D call. Trimming left V 3 bases short and J 4 bases short, with 20 bases between. CDR1 and CDR2 from the germline V gene are SGDLS and YYNGEE. The CDR3 spans 18 residues.

The chain recombines TRBV5-6 with TRBJ1-1; TRBD1 might be the D (6 bases). CDR1 and CDR2 from the germline V gene are SGHDT and YYEEEE. The V gene lost 5 bases and the J gene lost 5 bases, with 16 bases spanning the gap. The CDR3 has 14 residues. In DNA form, the CDR3 reads TGTGCCAGCAGAGAACAGGGTTTGTTAACTGAAGCTTTCTTT. This gives the protein CASREQGLLTEAFF.

This chain links TRBV7-9 with TRBJ2-7, with D possibly TRBD2 on 6 matching bases. There are 16 residues in the CDR3. Germline V gene lookup returns CDR1 SEHNR and CDR2 FQNEAQ (reference sequence). Trimming cost V 5 bases and J 5 bases, with 22 bases left between them. CDR3 residues: CASSTNARGEGHEQYF. The CDR3 nucleotides are TGTGCCAGCAGCACGAACGCGCGGGGAGAGGGCCACGAGCAGTACTTC.

The rearrangement uses TRBV2 and TRBJ2-6; the D is unclear. Trimming took off 1 base at V and 3 bases at J, with 4 bases between the two ends. The CDR3 totals 14 residues. Germline V gene lookup returns CDR1 SNHLY and CDR2 FYNNEI. As DNA, the CDR3 is TGTGCCAGCAGTGAAGTGGTTGGGGCCAACGTCCTGACTTTC. It specifies CASSEVVGANVLTF.

The chain recombines TRBV9 with TRBJ2-2; a weak D match, TRBD2 (6 bases). Deletions cut 2 bases from V and 1 base from J, with 9 bases between. The V gene's germline CDR1 is SGDLS and CDR2 YYNGEE. The CDR3 runs to 15 residues. CDR3 amino acids: CASSVAGMNTGELFF. CDR3 DNA sequence: TGTGCCAGCAGCGTGGCGGGAATGAACACCGGGGAGCTGTTTTTT. The complete variable domain, with remaining parts taken from reference TRBV9 and TRBJ2-2, reads DSGVTQTPKHLITATGQRVTLRCSPRSGDLSVYWYQQSLDQGLQFLIQYYNGEERAKGNILERFSAQQFPDLHSELNLSSLELGDSALYFCASSVAGMNTGELFFGEGSRLTVL.

The V call is TRBV28, the J call TRBJ2-7; maybe TRBD2 (6 bases). CDR3 length: 12 residues. V lost 4 bases, J lost 5 bases, and 9 bases lay in between. Germline CDR1 MDHEN, CDR2 SYDVKM. The CDR3 region is CASSSGGNEQYF. The DNA of the CDR3 is TGTGCCAGCAGTTCTGGCGGGAACGAGCAGTACTTC.

The chain couples TRBV28 to TRBJ1-2, with TRBD1 identical over 8 bases. V was pared by 6 bases and J by 4 bases, with 10 bases of the junction left unmatched. The CDR3 contains 15 residues. Germline V gene data show CDR1 as MDHEN and CDR2 as SYDVKM. The CDR3 coding sequence is TGTGCCAGCAGCCTAGGACAGGGTATAGGCTATGGCTACACCTTC. It translates to CASSLGQGIGYGYTF.

V gene TRBV27 combines with J gene TRBJ2-3; D gene uncertain. The CDR3 covers 14 residues. The V end lost 0 bases, the J end lost 2 bases, and 6 bases lay between the germline ends. In germline, CDR1 is MNHEY, CDR2 SMNVEV (reference sequence). CDR3 amino acids: CASSLSQVTDTQYF. In DNA form, the CDR3 reads TGTGCCAGCAGTTTATCGCAGGTCACAGATACGCAGTATTTT.

The chain recombines TRBV5-6 with TRBJ1-4; 7 bases fit TRBD1. This CDR3 contains 14 residues. Germline loops: CDR1 SGHDT, CDR2 YYEEEE. J lost 7 bases, V lost 5 bases, and 8 bases had no gene match. Here the CDR3 reads CASSPQGRGEKLFF. Written as DNA, the CDR3 is TGTGCCAGCAGTCCACAGGGGAGGGGTGAAAAACTGTTTTTT.

The chain carries TRBV6-5 and TRBJ2-7; 11 bases align to TRBD1. Per the germline V gene, CDR1 is MNHEY and CDR2 is SVGAGI. Trimming at V came to 0 bases and at J to 3 bases, leaving 1 base not matched to a gene. CDR3 length: 15 residues. The CDR3 spells CASSYSGTGGYEQYF. CDR3 sequence (DNA): TGTGCCAGCAGTTACTCAGGGACAGGGGGCTACGAGCAGTACTTC.

CDR3 residues: CAAARNTNYGYTF. For the CDR3, the DNA is TGTGCGGCCGCGCGAAACACTAACTATGGCTACACCTTC. J is TRBJ1-2 and V is TRBV7-2; no reliable D call. CDR1 and CDR2 from the germline V gene are SGHTA and FQGNSA. The CDR3 is made up of 13 amino acids.

CDR3 sequence: CASSQVEGSRETQYF. DNA of the CDR3: TGCGCCAGCAGCCAAGTTGAGGGTAGCCGAGAGACCCAGTACTTC. The chain is built from TRBV4-1 and TRBJ2-5; D is possibly TRBD2 (5 bases). V dropped 1 base and J dropped 4 bases, with 13 bases sitting between them. The CDR3 contains 15 residues. CDR1 and CDR2 (germline): MGHRA, YSYEKL.